One and the same sample provided the 6 T cell receptor beta chains below, sequenced in a study of cytomegalovirus exposure and HLA in healthy donors (dated by TCRdb to 2015 to 2018). Libraries were made using the immunoSEQ multiplex PCR assay. The table comes from immuneACCESS by way of TCRdb, which keeps in-frame sequences with V and J called. Part of the clones is missing from these tables; in studies checked, under half for an unresolved V gene and the rest for unknown reasons. In all, the sample holds over 150,000 clones, and roughly 96% of those were seen once. The ten largest account for about 0.89% of the sample. Sequencing was carried out using PBMCs. The source is a young woman in good health and CMV-seronegative.

DNA for the CDR3: TGCAGCGCCAACAGGCGTAAATTACCCGTTGAGCAGTTCTTC. Its translation: CSANRRKLPVEQFF. The chain uses TRBV29-1 and TRBJ2-1, with TRBD1 as a possible D gene (5 bases). Germline CDR1 is SQVTM and CDR2 is ANQGSEA. The CDR3 is 14 amino acids. Trimming removed 7 bases at V and 9 bases at J, with 22 bases between.

The chain combines TRBV5-1 with TRBJ2-7, with a possible D match to TRBD2 (6 bases). The CDR3 is 13 amino acids. The V and J ends lost 7 bases and 3 bases respectively, with 14 bases between them. Germline CDR1 and CDR2: SGHRS and YFSETQ. Here the CDR3 reads CASCRDSGYEQYF. The CDR3 region has the DNA TGCGCCAGCTGCCGGGACTCAGGCTACGAGCAGTACTTC.

The chain combines TRBV5-6 with TRBJ2-3; D gene unclear. Trimming cost V 2 bases and J 2 bases, with 9 bases left between them. CDR1 and CDR2 from the germline V gene are SGHDT and YYEEEE. This CDR3 spans 14 amino acids. CDR3 nucleotides: TGTGCCAGCAGCTTCGGCAGCGACACAGATACGCAGTATTTT. It is translated as CASSFGSDTDTQYF.

Here the CDR3 reads CASRDSGGARNEQFF. CDR3 sequence (DNA): TGTGCCAGCAGGGATAGCGGGGGGGCCCGTAATGAGCAGTTCTTC. The chain couples TRBV5-6 to TRBJ2-1, with 11 bases lining up with TRBD2. The CDR3 is made up of 15 amino acids. The V gene's germline CDR1 is SGHDT and CDR2 YYEEEE. The ends lost 5 bases at V and 7 bases at J; junction bases unmatched: 8.

This chain uses TRBV19 with TRBJ1-5; D is perhaps TRBD1 (6 bases). V shed 5 bases and J shed 6 bases, with 23 bases lying between them. The CDR3 has 17 residues. The V gene's germline CDR1 is LNHDA and CDR2 SQIVND (reference sequence). CDR3 protein: CASSPGQQSNIGQPQHF. The CDR3 bases are TGTGCCAGTAGTCCCGGACAGCAATCCAATATCGGTCAGCCCCAGCATTTT.

This sequence joins TRBV7-2 and TRBJ2-3; perhaps TRBD1 as D (6 bases). This CDR3 region has 15 residues. Trimming took 1 base from V and 4 from J, leaving 12 bases between them. Looked up from germline, CDR1 is SGHTA and CDR2 is FQGNSA. The DNA for the CDR3 is TGTGCCAGCAGCTTAGGCGGCAGGGGAGCAGATACGCAGTATTTT. Its translation: CASSLGGRGADTQYF.